This entry concerns a single TCR beta chain. The data stem from a study of molecular identifiers for immune sequencing clone quantification. Study at large: In replicates, RNA taken from roughly 20,000 or 100,000 naive CD8 cells was divided five ways, and four portions underwent sequencing.

TCRdb redid the calling of the PCR reads with MiXCR, one entry per CDR3 protein. The sample includes about 320,000 distinct CDR3 sequences, roughly a quarter of them seen just once. Sequenced material: naive CD8+ T cells from blood, with Jurkat cell RNA spiked in. Stated subset: FACS-sorted CD8+CD4-CCR7+CD45RA+ naive T cells. This clonotype was sampled from a human donor in good health. Some libraries in this study had Jurkat cell RNA spiked in.

The CDR3 DNA is TGTGCCAGCAGTGGCCACAATCAGCCCCAGCATTTT. It codes for CASSGHNQPQHF. The chain has TRBV27 and TRBJ1-5; D gene ambiguous. V lost 5 bases and J lost 3, with 5 bases in between. The CDR3 loop spans 12 amino acids. Germline CDR1 is MNHEY and CDR2 is SMNVEV (reference sequence).